A selection of T cell receptor beta chains follows, all from one sample in a study of blood T cells in healthy people across ages. TCRdb analysed the 5' RACE reads with MiXCR anew, one entry per CDR3 protein. Found here are under 1 million distinct CDR3 sequences, under 45% of them singletons; the top ten hold roughly 19%. The source material was blood. These receptors originate from a man aged 55 to 70 in good health. Each CDR3 is given with its conserved first and last residue. D genes are given only for firm matches. Clone size, where shown, is once, few, many, or a class for clones that have expanded.

NA | TRBJ1-5 | NA | TRBV5-1 | CASSLGGADRQPQHF | TGCGCCAGCAGCTTGGGGGGGGCGGACCGGCAGCCCCAGCATTTT
NA | TRBJ2-2 | NA | TRBV11-2 | CASRFQGTGELFF | TGTGCCAGCAGATTCCAAGGCACCGGGGAGCTGTTTTTT
NA | TRBJ1-2 | NA | TRBV20-1 | CSAPGQGYGYTF | TGCAGTGCTCCAGGGCAGGGCTATGGCTACACCTTC
NA | TRBJ2-2 | NA | TRBV27 | CASRRSVGELFF | TGTGCCAGCAGGAGAAGCGTCGGGGAGCTGTTTTTT
TRBD1 | TRBJ2-1 | few | TRBV4-3 | CASSQGSGDRGFNEQFF | TGCGCCAGCAGCCAAGGTAGTGGGGACAGGGGGTTCAATGAGCAGTTCTTC
NA | TRBJ2-7 | few | TRBV14 | CASSQGYRTPYEQYF | TGTGCCAGCAGCCAAGGGTATCGGACACCGTACGAGCAGTACTTC
TRBD2 | TRBJ2-7 | few | TRBV20-1 | CSASPGLRLGEQYF | TGCAGTGCTAGTCCGGGACTACGCCTGGGGGAGCAGTACTTC
NA | TRBJ2-7 | few | TRBV7-2 | CASSLLGRGVSYEQYF | TGTGCCAGCAGCTTACTCGGGCGGGGAGTCTCCTACGAGCAGTACTTC
TRBD2 | TRBJ2-1 | NA | TRBV9 | CASSVMGLASDEQFF | TGTGCCAGCAGCGTTATGGGACTAGCGTCCGATGAGCAGTTCTTC
NA | TRBJ2-7 | few | TRBV5-5 | CASRLGEAYEQYF | TGTGCCAGCAGACTCGGGGAGGCCTACGAGCAGTACTTC
NA | TRBJ1-2 | few | TRBV3-1 | CASSSSGGAYGYTF | TGTGCCAGCAGCTCCTCCGGGGGGGCCTATGGCTACACCTTC
NA | TRBJ1-1 | NA | TRBV20-1 | CSASSGSNTEAFF | TGCAGTGCTAGCTCGGGGTCGAACACTGAAGCTTTCTTT
TRBD1 | TRBJ1-2 | NA | TRBV3-1 | CASSQVVSGQGKTRRYGYTF | TGTGCCAGCAGCCAAGTTGTGAGTGGACAGGGAAAGACACGGAGGTATGGCTACACCTTC
NA | TRBJ1-2 | NA | TRBV19 | CASSIRSRQIKGRYGYTF | TGTGCCAGTAGTATCCGGTCACGGCAGATAAAGGGGAGATATGGCTACACCTTC
NA | TRBJ1-6 | NA | TRBV3-1 | CASSRTKMGSMNSPLHF | TGTGCCAGCAGCCGAACGAAGATGGGCTCGATGAATTCACCCCTCCACTTT
TRBD1 | TRBJ2-6 | many | TRBV12-3/TRBV12-4 | CASSERTGTYSGANVLTF | TGTGCCAGCAGTGAACGGACAGGAACATACTCTGGGGCCAACGTCCTGACTTTC
NA | TRBJ2-3 | NA | TRBV20-1 | CSARDRGRGSTDTQYF | TGCAGTGCTAGAGATCGGGGACGGGGTAGCACAGATACGCAGTATTTT
TRBD1 | TRBJ2-3 | NA | TRBV11-2 | CASSLQPGGSTGTQYF | TGTGCCAGCAGCCTCCAACCAGGGGGAAGTACAGGTACGCAGTATTTT
NA | TRBJ1-2 | NA | TRBV10-3 | CAISEANTYKKYGYTF | TGTGCCATCAGTGAGGCCAATACCTATAAAAAGTATGGCTACACCTTC
TRBD1 | TRBJ2-2 | few | TRBV27 | CASRLQGALNTGELFF | TGTGCCAGCAGACTACAGGGGGCCCTGAACACCGGGGAGCTGTTTTTT
NA | TRBJ1-4 | NA | TRBV30 | CAFSGQSYEKLFF | TGTGCCTTTAGCGGACAGAGTTATGAAAAACTGTTTTTT
NA | TRBJ2-7 | NA | TRBV6-5 | CASSPSSDEQYF | TGTGCCAGCAGTCCTTCCAGCGACGAGCAGTACTTC
TRBD2 | TRBJ2-6 | NA | TRBV13 | CASSSSGGYSGANVLTF | TGTGCCAGCAGCTCTAGCGGGGGGTACTCTGGGGCCAACGTCCTGACTTTC
NA | TRBJ2-3 | NA | TRBV12-3/TRBV12-4 | CASSLEAGLVTDTQYF | TGTGCCAGCAGTTTGGAGGCAGGGTTGGTGACAGATACGCAGTATTTT
TRBD2 | TRBJ2-1 | few | TRBV7-2 | CASSQMWASGARYNEQFF | TGTGCCAGCAGTCAGATGTGGGCTAGCGGGGCACGTTACAATGAGCAGTTCTTC
TRBD2 | TRBJ2-1 | NA | TRBV28 | CASNSGGAYEQFF | TGTGCCAGCAATAGCGGGGGGGCATATGAGCAGTTCTTC
TRBD2 | TRBJ2-3 | NA | TRBV6-1 | CASRPAGGRADTQYF | TGTGCCAGCAGGCCAGCGGGGGGGCGCGCAGATACGCAGTATTTT
NA | TRBJ2-5 | NA | TRBV6-5 | CASSYSGGGGETQYF | TGTGCCAGCAGTTACTCGGGGGGGGGCGGAGAGACCCAGTACTTC
NA | TRBJ2-3 | NA | TRBV6-6 | CASTRDATDTQYF | TGTGCCAGCACCCGTGATGCCACAGATACGCAGTATTTT
TRBD1 | TRBJ1-4 | few | TRBV15 | CATSRDGDSKEKLFF | TGTGCCACCAGCAGAGATGGGGACAGCAAGGAAAAACTGTTTTTT
TRBD2 | TRBJ2-3 | many | TRBV29-1 | CSVDPLAGNTDTQYF | TGCAGCGTTGACCCCCTAGCGGGAAACACAGATACGCAGTATTTT
TRBD2 | TRBJ2-6 | NA | TRBV20-1 | CSARTSGGSGAYVLTF | TGCAGTGCTAGGACTAGCGGGGGGTCTGGGGCCTACGTCCTGACTTTC
NA | TRBJ2-7 | many | TRBV20-1 | CSARAPGVGEQYF | TGCAGTGCTAGAGCCCCAGGGGTAGGCGAGCAGTACTTC
NA | TRBJ2-7 | NA | TRBV6-2/TRBV6-3 | CASNPYRSYEQYF | TGTGCCAGCAACCCCTACCGCTCCTACGAGCAGTACTTC
NA | TRBJ1-1 | NA | TRBV7-2 | CASSYAGTMNTEAFF | TGTGCCAGCAGCTACGCCGGGACAATGAACACTGAAGCTTTCTTT
TRBD2 | TRBJ2-3 | few | TRBV5-6 | CASSADSGGYTDTQYF | TGTGCCAGCAGCGCCGACAGCGGGGGGTACACAGATACGCAGTATTTT
NA | TRBJ1-5 | few | TRBV7-2 | CASSLGGPYSNQPQHF | TGTGCCAGCAGCTTAGGCGGTCCTTATAGCAATCAGCCCCAGCATTTT
TRBD2 | TRBJ2-7 | NA | TRBV6-1 | CASRPAGLAGGQAYEQYF | TGTGCCAGCAGGCCTGCGGGACTAGCGGGGGGGCAGGCCTACGAGCAGTACTTC
NA | TRBJ1-2 | NA | TRBV20-1 | CSARDLGQRNYGYTF | TGCAGTGCTAGAGATTTAGGCCAGCGTAACTATGGCTACACCTTC
TRBD1 | TRBJ2-5 | few | TRBV9 | CASSVGTGEETQYF | TGTGCCAGCAGCGTAGGGACAGGGGAAGAGACCCAGTACTTC
NA | TRBJ2-7 | NA | TRBV15 | CATSKNTGYLPYEQYF | TGTGCCACCAGTAAAAACACAGGGTATCTACCCTACGAGCAGTACTTC
TRBD2 | TRBJ2-3 | NA | TRBV4-1 | CASSQGTSGRTGTQYF | TGCGCCAGCAGCCAAGGGACTAGCGGCCGCACAGGTACGCAGTATTTT
NA | TRBJ2-1 | NA | TRBV18 | CASSPGGRAQFF | TGTGCCAGCTCACCAGGGGGTAGGGCACAGTTCTTC